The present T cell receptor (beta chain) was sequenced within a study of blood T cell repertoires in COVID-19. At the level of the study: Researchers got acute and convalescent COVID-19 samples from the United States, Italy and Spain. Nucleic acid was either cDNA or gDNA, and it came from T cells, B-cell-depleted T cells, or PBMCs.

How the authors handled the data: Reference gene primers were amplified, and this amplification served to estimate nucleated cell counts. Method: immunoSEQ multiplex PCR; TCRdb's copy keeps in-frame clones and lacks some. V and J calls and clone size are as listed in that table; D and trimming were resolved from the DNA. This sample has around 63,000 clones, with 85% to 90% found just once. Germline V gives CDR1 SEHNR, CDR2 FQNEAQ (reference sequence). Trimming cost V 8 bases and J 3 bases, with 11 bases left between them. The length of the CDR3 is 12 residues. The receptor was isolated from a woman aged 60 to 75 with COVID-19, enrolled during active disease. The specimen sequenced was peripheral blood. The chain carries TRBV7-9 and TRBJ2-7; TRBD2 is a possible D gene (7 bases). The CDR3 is CASGRGDYEQYF. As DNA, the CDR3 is TGTGCCAGCGGGAGGGGGGACTACGAGCAGTACTTC. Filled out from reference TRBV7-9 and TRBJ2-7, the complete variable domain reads DTGVSQNPRHKITKRGQNVTFRCDPISEHNRLYWYRQTLGQGPEFLTYFQNEAQLEKSRLLSDRFSAERPKGSFSTLEIQRTEQGDSAMYLCASGRGDYEQYFGPGTRLTVT.